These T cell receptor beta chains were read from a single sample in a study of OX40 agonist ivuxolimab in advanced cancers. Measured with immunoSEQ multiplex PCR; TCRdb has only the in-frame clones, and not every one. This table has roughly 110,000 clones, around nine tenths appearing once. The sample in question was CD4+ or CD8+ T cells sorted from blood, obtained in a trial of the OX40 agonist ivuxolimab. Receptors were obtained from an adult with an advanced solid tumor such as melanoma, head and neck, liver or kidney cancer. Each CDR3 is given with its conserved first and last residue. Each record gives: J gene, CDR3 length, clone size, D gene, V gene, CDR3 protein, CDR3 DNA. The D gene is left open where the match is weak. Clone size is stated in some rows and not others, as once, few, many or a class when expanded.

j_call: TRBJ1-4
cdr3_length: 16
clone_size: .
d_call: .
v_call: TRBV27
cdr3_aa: CASTPAPRATNEKLFF
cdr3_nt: TGTGCCAGCACCCCTGCCCCCCGCGCGACTAATGAAAAACTGTTTTTT

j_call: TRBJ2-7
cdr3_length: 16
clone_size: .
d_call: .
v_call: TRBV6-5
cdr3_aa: CASSYSWADQSYEQYF
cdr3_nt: TGTGCCAGCAGTTACTCGTGGGCGGACCAGTCCTACGAGCAGTACTTC

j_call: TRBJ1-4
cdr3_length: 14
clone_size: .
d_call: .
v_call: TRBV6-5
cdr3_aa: CASTPGGENEKLFF
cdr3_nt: TGTGCCAGCACACCGGGGGGCGAGAATGAAAAACTGTTTTTT

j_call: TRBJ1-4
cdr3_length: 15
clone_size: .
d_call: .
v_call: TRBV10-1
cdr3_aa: CASSEGGRTNEKLFF
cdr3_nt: TGCGCCAGCAGTGAGGGGGGGCGGACTAATGAAAAACTGTTTTTT

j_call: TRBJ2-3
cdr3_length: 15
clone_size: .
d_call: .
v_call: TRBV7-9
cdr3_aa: CASSPRSGVGDTQYF
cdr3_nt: TGTGCCAGCAGCCCCCGGTCGGGGGTCGGGGATACGCAGTATTTT

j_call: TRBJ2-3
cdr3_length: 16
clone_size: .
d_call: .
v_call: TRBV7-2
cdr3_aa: CASSLESARGGDTQYF
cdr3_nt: TGTGCCAGCAGCTTAGAATCGGCCAGGGGGGGAGATACGCAGTATTTT

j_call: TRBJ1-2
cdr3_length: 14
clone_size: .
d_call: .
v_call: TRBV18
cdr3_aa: CASSPGQTNYGYTF
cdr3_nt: TGTGCCAGCTCACCAGGACAGACTAACTATGGCTACACCTTC

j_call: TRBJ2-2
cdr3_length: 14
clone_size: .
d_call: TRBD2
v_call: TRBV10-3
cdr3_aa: CAISEVAGAGELFF
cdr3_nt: TGTGCCATCAGTGAAGTAGCGGGAGCCGGGGAGCTGTTTTTT

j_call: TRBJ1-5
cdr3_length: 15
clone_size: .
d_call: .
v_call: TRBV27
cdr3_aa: CASPLKGTGDQPQHF
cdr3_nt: TGTGCCAGCCCCCTAAAGGGGACTGGAGACCAGCCCCAGCATTTT

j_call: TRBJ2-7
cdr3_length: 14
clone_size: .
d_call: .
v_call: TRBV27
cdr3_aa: CASSLSDGSYEQYF
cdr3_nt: TGTGCCAGCAGTTTATCAGACGGGAGTTACGAGCAGTACTTC

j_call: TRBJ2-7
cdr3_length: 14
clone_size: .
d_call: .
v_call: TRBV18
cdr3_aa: CASSPPLLEPRKYF
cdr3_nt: TGTGCCAGCTCACCACCGTTACTGGAGCCTCGGAAGTACTTC

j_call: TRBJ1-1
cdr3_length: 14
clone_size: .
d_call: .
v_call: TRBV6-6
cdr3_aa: CASSSSGLRGSDFF
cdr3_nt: TGTGCCAGCAGTTCGAGCGGCTTAAGGGGTTCGGATTTCTTT

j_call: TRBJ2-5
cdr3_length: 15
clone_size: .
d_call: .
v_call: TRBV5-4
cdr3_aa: CASSLGGSSQETQYF
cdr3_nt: TGTGCCAGCAGCTTGGGTGGAAGTAGCCAAGAGACCCAGTACTTC

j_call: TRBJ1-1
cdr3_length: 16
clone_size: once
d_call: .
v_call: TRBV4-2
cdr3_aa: CASSQVGGAGATEAFF
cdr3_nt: TGTGCCAGCAGCCAAGTGGGGGGCGCGGGGGCTACCGAAGCTTTCTTT

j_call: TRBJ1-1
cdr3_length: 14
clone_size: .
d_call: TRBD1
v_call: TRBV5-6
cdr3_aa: CASSVDRGGTEAFF
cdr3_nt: TGTGCCAGCAGCGTTGACAGGGGTGGAACTGAAGCTTTCTTT

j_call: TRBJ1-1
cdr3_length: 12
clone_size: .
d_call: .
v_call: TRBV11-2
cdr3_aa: CASSPDGTEAFF
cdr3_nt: TGTGCCAGCAGCCCCGACGGCACTGAAGCTTTCTTT

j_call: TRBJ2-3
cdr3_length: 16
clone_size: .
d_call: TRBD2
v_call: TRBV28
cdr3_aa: CASNIPRGGTTDTQYF
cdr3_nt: TGTGCCAGCAACATCCCCCGGGGGGGGACAACAGATACGCAGTATTTT